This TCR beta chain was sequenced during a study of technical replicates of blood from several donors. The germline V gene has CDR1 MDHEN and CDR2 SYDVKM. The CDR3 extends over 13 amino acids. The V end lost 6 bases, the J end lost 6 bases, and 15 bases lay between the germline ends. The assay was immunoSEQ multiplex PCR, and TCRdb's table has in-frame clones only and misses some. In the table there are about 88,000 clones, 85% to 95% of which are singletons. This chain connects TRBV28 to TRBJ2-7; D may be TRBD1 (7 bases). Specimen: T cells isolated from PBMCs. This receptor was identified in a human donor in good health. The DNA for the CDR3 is TGTGCCAGCAGCGGGGGACAGTTGGGCGAGCAGTACTTC. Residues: CASSGGQLGEQYF.